The 22 T cell receptor beta chains below come from one sample, sequenced in a study of control samples from healthy donors and cancer patients. Some clones are missing from TCRdb's copy, which holds only in-frame ones; the method was immunoSEQ multiplex PCR. Among approximately 89,000 clones listed, roughly 84% were seen once. Specimen: blood. Receptor source: a woman in her thirties or forties in good health.

The rearrangement joins TRBV29-1 to TRBJ2-1; D is uncertain. Trimming stripped 2 bases from V and 6 bases from J, with 11 bases between. Germline V gene sequence: CDR1 SQVTM, CDR2 ANQGSEA. The CDR3 totals 13 residues. The CDR3: CSVESNLRNEQFF. The CDR3 DNA follows: TGCAGCGTTGAAAGCAATCTACGCAATGAGCAGTTCTTC.

This rearrangement joins TRBV29-1 to TRBJ1-1; 9 bases are a match to TRBD1. The germline V gene has CDR1 SQVTM and CDR2 ANQGSEA. There are 15 residues in the CDR3. V was clipped by 7 bases and J by 7 bases; unmatched bases: 16. Written as DNA, the CDR3 is TGCAGCGGTCAACGAACGGACAGGGGCAATAATGAAGCTTTCTTT. Its protein product is CSGQRTDRGNNEAFF.

The gene calls are TRBV6-6 and TRBJ2-3; D is unresolved. CDR3 size: 13 residues. Germline CDR1 and CDR2: MNHNY and SVGAGI (reference sequence). Trimming cost V 1 base and J 6 bases, with 8 bases left between them. The CDR3 sequence is CASSYYRADTQYF. The DNA of the CDR3 is TGTGCCAGCAGTTACTATAGGGCGGATACGCAGTATTTT.

The gene calls are TRBV27 and TRBJ1-3; D unresolved. The CDR3 is 15 residues long. V lost 9 bases to trimming and J lost 0 bases, with 15 bases between them. CDR1 and CDR2 (germline): MNHEY, SMNVEV (reference sequence). The CDR3 DNA reads TGTGCCAGTCGGGGTCGTCGGGACTCTGGAAACACCATATATTTT. Translation gives CASRGRRDSGNTIYF.

V usage is TRBV6-2 or TRBV6-3 and J usage is TRBJ1-5; no clear D gene. Germline V gene lookup returns CDR1 MNHEY and CDR2 SVGEGT. The CDR3 loop spans 16 amino acids. The V and J ends lost 2 bases and 0 bases respectively, with 11 bases between them. CDR3 sequence: CASSYTGYYSNQPQHF. The DNA for the CDR3 is TGTGCCAGCAGTTACACCGGATACTATAGCAATCAGCCCCAGCATTTT.

DNA for the CDR3: TGCGCCAGCAGCCCGGGACAAACAAACACCGGGGAGCTGTTTTTT. Amino acid sequence: CASSPGQTNTGELFF. This rearrangement joins TRBV5-1 to TRBJ2-2; D might be TRBD1 (6 bases). The V gene lost 4 bases and the J gene lost 2 bases, with 12 bases spanning the gap. Germline V lookup: CDR1 SGHRS, CDR2 YFSETQ. The CDR3 extends over 15 amino acids. The variable domain in full, completed from reference TRBV5-1 and TRBJ2-2, reads KAGVTQTPRYLIKTRGQQVTLSCSPISGHRSVSWYQQTPGQGLQFLFEYFSETQRNKGNFPGRFSGRQFSNSRSEMNVSTLELGDSALYLCASSPGQTNTGELFFGEGSRLTVL.

The V and J genes are TRBV6-5 and TRBJ2-7; D is unclear. In germline, CDR1 is MNHEY, CDR2 SVGAGI. The ends were cut back, 10 bases at V and 0 bases at J, with 13 bases in the middle. CDR3 size: 13 residues. The CDR3 sequence: CAIRTSGSYEQYF. The CDR3 DNA is TGTGCCATCCGGACCTCAGGCTCCTACGAGCAGTACTTC.

The chain couples TRBV5-4 to TRBJ1-2; D possibly corresponds to TRBD1 (6 bases). CDR3 length: 14 residues. Per germline, CDR1 SGHNT and CDR2 YYREEE (reference sequence). The V gene lost 4 bases and the J gene lost 6 bases, with 16 bases spanning the gap. CDR3 sequence: CASSVGQWGDGYTF. CDR3 nucleotides: TGTGCCAGCAGCGTTGGACAGTGGGGTGATGGCTACACCTTC. Combining the CDR3 with reference TRBV5-4 and TRBJ1-2 gives the whole variable domain ETGVTQSPTHLIKTRGQQVTLRCSSQSGHNTVSWYQQALGQGPQFIFQYYREEENGRGNFPPRFSGLQFPNYSSELNVNALELDDSALYLCASSVGQWGDGYTFGSGTRLTVV.

This chain connects TRBV7-3 to TRBJ2-2; the match to TRBD1 covers 8 bases. CDR1 and CDR2 (germline): SGHTA, FQGTGA. This CDR3 contains 14 residues. Trimming at V came to 2 bases and at J to 5 bases, leaving 1 base not matched to a gene. CDR3 protein: CASSLGDRTGELFF. For the CDR3, the DNA is TGTGCCAGCAGCTTAGGGGACAGGACCGGGGAGCTGTTTTTT.

The chain is built from TRBV24-1 and TRBJ2-7, with 12 bases lining up with TRBD2. Per germline, CDR1 KGHDR and CDR2 SFDVKD. CDR3 length: 15 amino acids. Losses at the gene ends were 4 bases for V and 7 bases for J; bases not matched to a gene: 7. This chain's CDR3 is CATSEGLAGGREQYF. DNA of the CDR3: TGTGCCACCAGTGAGGGACTAGCGGGCGGTAGGGAGCAGTACTTC.

With respect to this clone: The sample carries other DNA sequences with the same CDR3. The chain recombines TRBV30 with TRBJ2-7; 9 bases agree with TRBD2. CDR3 length: 15 residues. The junction had 13 bases not matched to a gene; V was cut back by 4 bases and J by 6 bases. The V gene's germline CDR1 is GTSNPN and CDR2 SVGIG (reference sequence). The CDR3 loop is CAWTGGGGARGEQYF. The CDR3 DNA sequence: TGTGCCTGGACGGGCGGCGGGGGGGCGCGAGGCGAGCAGTACTTC.

The chain has TRBV5-1 and TRBJ2-3; tentatively, D is TRBD2 (7 bases). CDR3 size: 16 residues. V was clipped by 2 bases and J by 2 bases, with 15 bases between them. Per the germline V gene, CDR1 is SGHRS and CDR2 is YFSETQ. The CDR3 loop is CASSFLLAGATDTQYF. CDR3 coding DNA: TGCGCCAGCAGCTTTCTTTTGGCGGGGGCCACAGATACGCAGTATTTT.

The rearrangement uses TRBV9 and TRBJ2-3; the match to TRBD1 covers 9 bases. The CDR3 totals 20 residues. Looked up from germline, CDR1 is SGDLS and CDR2 is YYNGEE. Unmatched junction bases numbered 21, after V lost 7 bases and J lost 0 bases. CDR3 DNA: TGTGCCAGCGGAAACGCCGGGACAGGGCACAGACAAGGTAGCACAGATACGCAGTATTTT. It codes for CASGNAGTGHRQGSTDTQYF.

The chain joins TRBV12-3 or TRBV12-4 to TRBJ1-6; D remains ambiguous. This CDR3 has 12 residues. The V and J ends lost 3 bases and 9 bases respectively, with 6 bases between them. The DNA of the CDR3 is TGTGCCAGCAGTTTTTCCGGTTCACCCCTCCACTTT. Translated: CASSFSGSPLHF.

This chain connects TRBV27 to TRBJ1-5, with TRBD1 as a possible D gene (5 bases). The germline gives CDR1 MNHEY, CDR2 SMNVEV (reference sequence). The CDR3 extends over 13 amino acids. V was trimmed by 3 bases and J by 7 bases, leaving 10 bases between them. This chain's CDR3 is CASSLGGRQPQHF. The DNA of the CDR3 is TGTGCCAGCAGTTTGGGGGGGAGACAGCCCCAGCATTTT.

This chain connects TRBV2 to TRBJ1-4; 10 bases match TRBD1. The ends lost 7 bases at V and 7 bases at J; junction bases unmatched: 6. The CDR3 runs to 14 residues. The germline V gene encodes CDR1 SNHLY and CDR2 FYNNEI. This CDR3 reads CASTPGQGLEKLFF. CDR3 sequence (DNA): TGTGCCAGCACACCGGGACAGGGGCTTGAAAAACTGTTTTTT.

The chain uses TRBV10-3 and TRBJ2-3; D might be TRBD1 or TRBD2, each matching 5 bases. Germline V gene sequence: CDR1 ENHRY, CDR2 SYGVKD. Trimming removed 4 bases at V and 2 bases at J, with 7 bases between. CDR3 length equals 13 residues. The CDR3 bases are TGTGCCATCAGTGGGGGGAACACAGATACGCAGTATTTT. Protein sequence: CAISGGNTDTQYF.

The chain employs TRBV14 and TRBJ1-1; a possible D gene is TRBD1 (5 bases). This CDR3 has 15 residues. Deletions cut 1 base from V and 0 bases from J, with 9 bases between. CDR1 is SGHDN and CDR2 is FVKESK in the germline V gene. CDR3 amino acids: CASSQVTGMNTEAFF. In DNA, the CDR3 is TGTGCCAGCAGCCAAGTTACAGGAATGAACACTGAAGCTTTCTTT.

This chain links TRBV29-1 with TRBJ1-1, with D possibly being TRBD1 (6 bases). CDR1 SQVTM and CDR2 ANQGSEA come from the germline V gene. The CDR3 loop spans 15 amino acids. V was shortened by 4 bases and J by 5 bases, with 20 bases between the two germline ends. CDR3 sequence (DNA): TGCAGCGTTGCGGGGGGCTTAATAGGGGAGACTGAAGCTTTCTTT. Protein: CSVAGGLIGETEAFF.

The rearrangement links TRBV24-1 to TRBJ1-1; D unresolved. V shed 3 bases and J shed 11 bases, with 18 bases lying between them. The CDR3 runs to 14 residues. The germline V gene encodes CDR1 KGHDR and CDR2 SFDVKD. The CDR3 region is CATSDQRTGYKAFF. The CDR3 region has the DNA TGTGCCACCAGTGATCAAAGGACCGGGTATAAGGCTTTCTTT.

This chain links TRBV23-1 with TRBJ1-2, with D possibly matching TRBD1 (6 bases). TRBV23-1 is given ORF status, its function remaining uncertain. V lost 8 bases to trimming and J lost 9 bases, with 31 bases between them. The CDR3 extends over 17 amino acids. The CDR3 region has the DNA TGCGCCAGCCCTCGAATACAGGGAATCTCCTGTTATGGGCGCTACACCTTC. Residues: CASPRIQGISCYGRYTF.

The chain is built from TRBV29-1 and TRBJ1-1, with 8 bases lining up with TRBD1. Germline V gene lookup returns CDR1 SQVTM and CDR2 ANQGSEA. This CDR3 spans 14 amino acids. V dropped 3 bases and J dropped 4; count of bases not matched to a gene: 7. The DNA of the CDR3 is TGCAGCGTTGATCAGGGGGCGCGGGGCACTGAAGCTTTCTTT. Translated, it gives CSVDQGARGTEAFF.